This TCR beta chain was profiled in a study of cytomegalovirus exposure and HLA in healthy donors. Study findings and constraints: Listed as cytomegalovirus-associated were 150 or so TCR beta chains.

This table comes from immunoSEQ multiplex PCR, and its TCRdb copy is limited to in-frame clones, with some not included. The sample yields some 250,000 clones, about 90% seen once. Note on this clone: Its antigen is not known.

Per the germline V gene, CDR1 is SQVTM and CDR2 is ANQGSEA. The CDR3 has 11 amino acids. Trimming at V came to 7 bases and at J to 4 bases, leaving 3 bases not matched to a gene. The source is a woman in her thirties in good health and CMV-seronegative. The specimen was PBMCs. J is TRBJ2-5 and V is TRBV29-1; 7 nucleotides line up with TRBD2. Here the CDR3 reads CSAGGIETQYF. The CDR3 region has the DNA TGCAGCGCCGGGGGGATAGAGACCCAGTACTTC.